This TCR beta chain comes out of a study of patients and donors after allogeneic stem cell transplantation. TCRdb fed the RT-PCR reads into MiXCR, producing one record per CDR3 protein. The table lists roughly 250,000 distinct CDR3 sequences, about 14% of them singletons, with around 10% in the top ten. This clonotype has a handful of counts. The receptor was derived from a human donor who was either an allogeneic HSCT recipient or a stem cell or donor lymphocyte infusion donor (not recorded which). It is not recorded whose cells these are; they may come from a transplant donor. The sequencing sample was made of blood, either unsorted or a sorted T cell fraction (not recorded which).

The CDR3 DNA follows: TGCAGCGTTGAAGATAGTACAGGTTTCTACAATGAGCAGTTCTTC. This encodes CSVEDSTGFYNEQFF. The J gene is TRBJ2-1, the V gene TRBV29-1, with a possible D match to TRBD1 (5 bases). Germline CDR1 reads SQVTM; CDR2 reads ANQGSEA. This CDR3 spans 15 amino acids. The germline V and J ends were trimmed by 0 bases and 3 bases, with 12 bases remaining between them.